The sequence of this T cell receptor (beta chain) was determined in a study of T cell responses to AZD1222 COVID-19 vaccine. The protocol was immunoSEQ multiplex PCR, while the TCRdb copy is restricted to in-frame clones and leaves out a portion. Of around 130,000 clones listed, more than 85% are singletons. As regards this clone: Its antigen remains unidentified.

Germline CDR1 KGHSH, CDR2 LQKENI. This CDR3 spans 15 amino acids. The germline V and J ends were trimmed by 2 bases and 0 bases, with 10 bases remaining between them. Study-level findings and limits: It should be noted that donors were predominantly white British and more often female, and clonal diversity was possibly underestimated. Baseline antibody screening turned up just five to seven seropositive AZD1222 recipients. Spike-specific TCR breadth and depth were elevated following two AZD1222 doses. Unmutated variant regions reportedly attract nearly half of all spike-specific TCRs.

This TCR was recovered from an adult in good health. The input for sequencing was peripheral blood, taken on day 0 of AZD1222 vaccination. The chain carries TRBV18 and TRBJ1-1; no clear D gene. The CDR3 DNA reads as TGTGCCAGCTCACCAATCACAGACATGAACACTGAAGCTTTCTTT. This encodes CASSPITDMNTEAFF. Complete variable domain (other parts from reference TRBV18 and TRBJ1-1): NAGVMQNPRHLVRRRGQEARLRCSPMKGHSHVYWYRQLPEEGLKFMVYLQKENIIDESGMPKERFSAEFPKEGPSILRIQQVVRGDSAAYFCASSPITDMNTEAFFGQGTRLTVV.